The 21 T cell receptor beta chains given below trace back to one sample, sequenced in a study of blood T cell repertoires in COVID-19. Measured with immunoSEQ multiplex PCR; TCRdb has only the in-frame clones, and not every one. The table has under 95,000 clones, over 80% seen once. The sample was peripheral blood. The receptors here all came from a woman between 45 and 65 years old with acute or convalescent COVID-19.

The chain employs TRBV28 and TRBJ1-2; D unclear. V dropped 7 bases and J dropped 1 base, with 10 bases sitting between them. The germline V gene has CDR1 MDHEN and CDR2 SYDVKM. The CDR3 is 13 residues long. DNA of the CDR3: TGTGCCAGCATTGCAGGACTTAACTATGGCTACACCTTC. Translation gives CASIAGLNYGYTF.

This chain links TRBV5-1 with TRBJ1-6, with 8 bases fitting TRBD1. Germline CDR1 reads SGHRS; CDR2 reads YFSETQ. This CDR3 comprises 15 residues. The V and J ends lost 5 bases and 6 bases, in that order; junction bases with no gene match: 7. The CDR3 spells CASSSSTGVNSPLHF. As DNA, the CDR3 is TGCGCCAGCAGTTCCTCGACAGGGGTTAATTCACCCCTCCACTTT.

The chain couples TRBV28 to TRBJ2-7, with 11 nucleotides matching TRBD2. Germline CDR1 MDHEN, CDR2 SYDVKM. The V and J ends lost 8 bases and 4 bases, in that order; junction bases with no gene match: 4. This CDR3 has 13 amino acids. The DNA of the CDR3 is TGTGCCAGCCACGCTAGCGGGAGGTACGAGCAGTACTTC. It translates to CASHASGRYEQYF. Supplemented by reference TRBV28 and TRBJ2-7, the full variable domain reads DVKVTQSSRYLVKRTGEKVFLECVQDMDHENMFWYRQDPGLGLRLIYFSYDVKMKEKGDIPEGYSVSREKKERFSLILESASTNQTSMYLCASHASGRYEQYFGPGTRLTVT.

This clone has only one observation. V usage is TRBV18 and J usage is TRBJ2-7, with D perhaps TRBD2 (6 bases). V was trimmed by 3 bases and J by 3 bases, leaving 15 bases between them. The CDR3 is 15 amino acids. Germline values: CDR1 KGHSH, CDR2 LQKENI. The CDR3 is CASSPSGGTHYEQYF. CDR3 nucleotides: TGTGCCAGCTCACCTTCCGGGGGAACTCACTACGAGCAGTACTTC.

The V call is TRBV11-1, the J call TRBJ2-2; 13 bases align to TRBD2. Per the germline V gene, CDR1 is SGHAT and CDR2 is FQDESV (reference sequence). Germline trimming cut 5 bases from V and 8 bases from J; bases unmatched to any gene: 5. The CDR3 runs 15 residues. CDR3 in DNA: TGTGCCAGCAGCCGGAGACTAGCGGGAGGAGGGGAGCTGTTTTTT. Protein: CASSRRLAGGGELFF.

A few counts support this clone. The rearrangement links TRBV15 to TRBJ2-1; D is unresolved. Looked up from germline, CDR1 is LNHNV and CDR2 is YYDKDF (reference sequence). The V gene lost 5 bases and the J gene lost 4 bases, with 18 bases spanning the gap. This CDR3 contains 16 residues. This CDR3 is CATSGSEAMSYNEQFF. The CDR3 DNA reads TGTGCCACCAGCGGTTCCGAGGCGATGTCTTACAATGAGCAGTTCTTC.

CDR3 bases: TGTGCCAGCAGCACCGGCTGGACAGCTCAAGAGACCCAGTACTTC. Translated, it gives CASSTGWTAQETQYF. V gene TRBV6-5 combines with J gene TRBJ2-5; possible D gene TRBD1, 6 bases. CDR3 length equals 15 residues. Looked up from germline, CDR1 is MNHEY and CDR2 is SVGAGI. Trimming pared 6 bases from V and 2 bases from J, leaving 16 bases between.

The count of this clone is one. The chain couples TRBV2 to TRBJ1-4; no clear D. CDR3 length equals 16 residues. V was pared by 7 bases and J by 0 bases, with 15 bases between. Looked up from germline, CDR1 is SNHLY and CDR2 is FYNNEI. CDR3 bases: TGTGCCAGCACCCCCCGGGGAGGCGCAACTAATGAAAAACTGTTTTTT. It is translated as CASTPRGGATNEKLFF.

There are many counts of this clone. The V gene is TRBV4-2, the J gene TRBJ1-1; D gene uncertain. Germline assignment: CDR1 LGHNA and CDR2 YNFKEQ. V gave up 1 base and J gave up 0 bases, with 9 bases separating them. The CDR3 runs to 15 residues. The CDR3 nucleotides read TGTGCCAGCAGCCAAGGAGCCTTAATGAACACTGAAGCTTTCTTT. As protein: CASSQGALMNTEAFF.

The chain's CDR3 is CATQKGTAYGYTF. DNA for the CDR3: TGTGCCACCCAGAAGGGGACAGCATATGGCTACACCTTC. J is TRBJ1-2 and V is TRBV7-9; 7 nucleotides match TRBD1. CDR3 length: 13 amino acids. Trimming cost V 10 bases and J 5 bases; bases outside gene matches: 10. Germline V gene data show CDR1 as SEHNR and CDR2 as FQNEAQ (reference sequence).

The V and J genes are TRBV2 and TRBJ2-1, with a weak D call TRBD2 (7 bases). This CDR3 is 14 amino acids long. Trimming shortened V by 10 bases and J by 2 bases, and 15 bases separated the two germline ends. CDR1 and CDR2 (germline): SNHLY, FYNNEI. CDR3 sequence reads: CATRAGGPYNEQFF. As DNA, the CDR3 is TGTGCCACCCGGGCCGGGGGGCCCTACAATGAGCAGTTCTTC.

The V and J genes are TRBV6-5 and TRBJ2-7; TRBD1 aligns across 11 bases. Germline CDR1 reads MNHEY; CDR2 reads SVGAGI. The CDR3 has 15 residues. Trimming removed 7 bases from V and 6 bases from J; junction bases left unmatched: 11. CDR3 in DNA: TGTGCCAGCACAAAACCCGGGACAGGGGGTAGCGAGCAGTACTTC. It translates to CASTKPGTGGSEQYF.

The chain employs TRBV3-1 (or the pseudogene TRBV3-2) and TRBJ2-5; 7 positions match TRBD2. J gave up 8 bases and V 0 bases, and 12 bases lay outside the gene matches. Germline V gives CDR1 LGHDT, CDR2 YNNKEL (reference sequence). The CDR3 loop spans 16 amino acids. CDR3 coding DNA: TGTGCCAGCAGCCAAGATCGGGGGGAGGCACTAGAAACCCAGTACTTC. This encodes CASSQDRGEALETQYF.

The chain employs TRBV5-6 and TRBJ2-1; 10 bases match TRBD1. Germline loops: CDR1 SGHDT, CDR2 YYEEEE. V was pared by 1 base and J by 8 bases, with 9 bases of the junction left unmatched. The CDR3 extends over 16 amino acids. The CDR3 here is CASSLLGDRGLDEQFF. In nucleotides, the CDR3 is TGTGCCAGCAGCTTGTTAGGGGACAGGGGTTTGGATGAGCAGTTCTTC.

The CDR3 reads CASKGAEAFF. DNA of the CDR3: TGTGCCAGTAAAGGGGCTGAAGCTTTCTTT. V and J are TRBV19 and TRBJ1-1; maybe TRBD1 (5 bases). CDR3 length equals 10 residues. Germline loops: CDR1 LNHDA, CDR2 SQIVND (reference sequence). V was shortened by 7 bases and J by 6 bases, with 6 bases between the two germline ends.

The chain carries TRBV24-1 and TRBJ1-2, with D possibly TRBD1 on 5 matching bases. Trimming left V 5 bases short and J 2 bases short, with 11 bases between. The CDR3 is made up of 14 amino acids. The germline V gene encodes CDR1 KGHDR and CDR2 SFDVKD. The CDR3 loop reads CATSAPTVNYGYTF. The DNA of the CDR3 is TGTGCCACCAGTGCCCCGACAGTAAACTATGGCTACACCTTC.

CDR3 loop: CASGLAVTEAFF. Here the CDR3 DNA reads TGTGCTAGTGGTTTGGCGGTCACTGAAGCTTTCTTT. The rearrangement joins TRBV12-5 to TRBJ1-1; no clear D. The CDR3 consists of 12 residues. V dropped 1 base and J dropped 4 bases, with 4 bases sitting between them. Per germline, CDR1 LGHNT and CDR2 FRNRAP.

This clone was counted once. This chain joins TRBV2 and TRBJ2-1, with D unclear. Trimming took off 8 bases at V and 9 bases at J, with 8 bases between the two ends. CDR1 SNHLY and CDR2 FYNNEI come from the germline V gene. This CDR3 has 10 amino acids. This CDR3 reads CASVVLEQFF. The CDR3 region has the DNA TGTGCCAGCGTAGTTCTTGAGCAGTTCTTC.

This clone was counted a few times. The V and J genes are TRBV28 and TRBJ2-5; TRBD2 is a possible D gene (7 bases). The CDR3 extends over 15 amino acids. Germline V gene sequence: CDR1 MDHEN, CDR2 SYDVKM. Trimming removed 8 bases at V and 5 bases at J, with 21 bases between. In DNA form, the CDR3 reads TGTGCCAGCTCGAATTCCAAGGGGGGGAGGGAGACCCAGTACTTC. This gives the protein CASSNSKGGRETQYF.

The V and J genes are TRBV19 and TRBJ1-5; 7 bases fit TRBD1. This CDR3 comprises 16 residues. V trimming: 8 bases; J trimming: 0 bases; junction bases outside the gene matches: 10. Per germline, CDR1 LNHDA and CDR2 SQIVND (reference sequence). The CDR3 DNA reads as TGTGCCAGTCACCTAGGGCAGGGGGTTAGCAATCAGCCCCAGCATTTT. Protein sequence: CASHLGQGVSNQPQHF.

This clone occurred once. The V and J genes are TRBV7-9 and TRBJ2-2, with D unresolved. CDR1 is SEHNR and CDR2 is FQNEAQ in the germline V gene (reference sequence). The CDR3 spans 17 residues. Trimming pared 1 base from V and 5 bases from J, leaving 17 bases between. The CDR3 spells CASSLDQLVSRTGELFF. As DNA, the CDR3 is TGTGCCAGCAGCTTAGATCAGCTAGTTTCAAGGACCGGGGAGCTGTTTTTT.